One T cell receptor beta chain is described in this entry. A read error may account for a junction end that differs from germline. MiXCR re-clonotyped the PCR reads for TCRdb. The repertoire holds approximately 41,000 clones, with 25% to 30% as singletons. The data belong to a study of metastatic and nonmetastatic thyroid tumors. All patients were untreated before thyroid surgery. CDR1 and CDR2 (germline): MNHEY, SVGAGI. The CDR3 has 13 amino acids. V gene TRBV6-5 combines with J gene TRBJ2-7; weak D call: TRBD2 (6 bases). The receptor comes from a male donor with papillary thyroid cancer or a benign thyroid nodule (not recorded which). Some clones in this sample may be carry-over from other donors' samples. The source material was blood. CDR3 sequence reads: CASSYVRDREQNF. The CDR3 nucleotides read TGTGCCAGCAGTTACGTCCGAGATCGGGAGCAGAATTTC.